This T cell receptor (beta chain) is from a study of naive and memory T cell subsets. Study-wide points: RNA-based TCR counts may shift with T cell activation and differentiation. No ground truth validated the naive and memory repertoire findings. Naive and memory subsets had different power law exponents for TCR abundance.

This clonotype was picked up a small number of times. Its specificity is unknown. Both TRBC1 and TRBC2 were covered by a beta constant-region primer of two equimolar oligonucleotides. Ligated cDNA was amplified by four rounds of PCR with nested alpha and beta constant-region primers and SP2. One entry per CDR3 protein results from TCRdb running MiXCR on the UMI-ligation and nested PCR reads. The data show 95,000 to 150,000 distinct CDR3 sequences, 35% to 45% seen once. Four subsets defined by CD45RA and CD27 were sorted after CD3, CD4, CD8 and live/dead staining. Germline V gene sequence: CDR1 SGHRS, CDR2 YFSETQ. This CDR3 contains 14 residues. The V gene lost 4 bases and the J gene lost 6 bases, with 14 bases spanning the gap.

Material for sequencing was central memory CD4+ T cells from blood. This TCR came from a human donor in good health. This rearrangement joins TRBV5-1 to TRBJ2-4; D is tentatively TRBD1 or TRBD2 (5 bases each). CDR3 amino acids: CASSPGTASNIQYF. The CDR3 DNA is TGCGCCAGCAGCCCCGGGACGGCGTCAAACATTCAGTACTTC.